The source of this TCR beta chain is a study of glioma-infiltrating T cells. Amplification of TCR alpha and beta CDR3 regions from RNA used iRepertoire nested multiplex PCR. Input was roughly 100-450 ng of tissue mRNA or PBMC total RNA. TCRdb re-analysed the multiplex PCR reads in MiXCR, keeping a single row per CDR3 protein. The sample contains approximately 190,000 distinct CDR3 sequences, roughly 32% of which appear only once. Points from the study as a whole: Gliomas, especially low-grade, showed above-expected tissue-blood divergence; non-neoplastic patients showed below. Very few CDR3 sequences were shared between tissue and blood.

A word on this clonotype: Its target is unknown.

Trimming pared 5 bases from V and 5 bases from J, leaving 15 bases between. This CDR3 has 14 residues. Germline CDR1 is SEHNR and CDR2 is FQNEAQ (reference sequence). The sample comprised glioma tissue, nonneoplastic brain tissue, or PBMCs (not recorded which). This sequence was found in a human donor with low-grade glioma or glioblastoma, undergoing nonglioma brain surgery, or in good health (not recorded which). The chain employs TRBV7-9 and TRBJ1-2; no clear D. CDR3 region: CASSESFLRYGYTF. In nucleotides, the CDR3 is TGTGCCAGCAGCGAAAGTTTTCTTCGGTATGGCTACACCTTC.